A selection of T cell receptor beta chains follows, all from one sample in a study of CD8+ T cells in alopecia areata. The assay was immunoSEQ multiplex PCR, and TCRdb's table has in-frame clones only and misses some. The sample carries some 180,000 clones, roughly 46% recorded once. The sequences come from CD8+ T cells sorted from blood, collected at week 52, from a patient treated with tofacitinib. Source of these receptors: a human donor with alopecia areata. Both conserved end residues are trimmed from each CDR3.

J gene | V gene | CDR3 protein
TRBJ2-2 | TRBV2 | ASSTLTGELF
TRBJ2-4 | TRBV4-1 | ASSYRDRGAQGIQY
TRBJ1-2 | TRBV14 | ASSQVGTAKLHGYT
TRBJ2-5 | TRBV25-1 | ASSEMLAGLGETQY
TRBJ1-6 | TRBV9 | ASSVRGAINSPLH
TRBJ2-1 | TRBV18 | ASSSARENNEQF
TRBJ2-1 | TRBV7-8 | ASRLDPSSYNEQF
TRBJ1-6 | TRBV4-3 | ASSQDIAPAEDNSPLH
TRBJ2-7 | TRBV29-1 | SVQGAHEQY
TRBJ2-6 | TRBV5-1 | ASSLGLKTPGANVLT
TRBJ2-2 | TRBV4-2 | ASSPTGGELF
TRBJ2-7 | TRBV9 | ASSTGTTYEQY
TRBJ1-4 | TRBV14 | ASSQDPRSSTNEKLF
TRBJ2-2 | TRBV14 | ASSQRKWAGELF
TRBJ1-1 | TRBV27 | ASSFVRELSDTEAF
TRBJ1-2 | TRBV29-1 | SVRGQDYGYT
TRBJ1-1 | TRBV14 | ASSHTGTEAF
TRBJ2-3 | TRBV6-1 | ASSDPPRGDTQY
TRBJ2-2 | TRBV4-3 | ASSSLTGTSTGELF
TRBJ1-6 | TRBV6-5 | ASSSSGTGYSPLH
TRBJ2-5 | TRBV10-2 | ASSESTTVPPETQY
TRBJ1-4 | TRBV11-2 | ASSSRGGDDEKLF
TRBJ2-5 | TRBV6-5 | ASSGDRGFQETQY
TRBJ2-3 | TRBV7-3 | ASSSMGPGATDTQY
TRBJ2-1 | TRBV13 | ASSLGAGRGDNEQF
TRBJ2-7 | TRBV4-2 | ASSHGTSGRSSYEQY
TRBJ2-7 | TRBV9 | ASSIGDTSYEQY
TRBJ1-1 | TRBV21-1 | VGLQGVPYTEAF
TRBJ1-2 | TRBV11-2 | ASSLVGTYLLG
TRBJ1-4 | TRBV4-3 | ASSQVEGEQKLF
TRBJ1-5 | TRBV23-1 | ASSQSFVAGEERNQPQH
TRBJ2-5 | TRBV6-5 | ASSLGGFQETQY
TRBJ2-1 | TRBV20-1 | SATFNEQF
TRBJ1-5 | TRBV4-2 | ASSQDGTGIQPQH
TRBJ1-1 | TRBV6-6 | ASTSGSTEAF
TRBJ2-5 | TRBV19 | ASSIDGEETQY
TRBJ2-1 | TRBV7-9 | ASSLAPRGRYNEQF
TRBJ2-7 | TRBV30 | AWSVRGGEGGFYVEQY
TRBJ2-5 | TRBV5-4 | ASRVATQETQY
TRBJ1-1 | TRBV2 | ASSEHLIGRGTEAF
TRBJ2-6 | TRBV27 | ASRKGTISGANVLT
TRBJ1-6 | TRBV28 | ASSPRVVGSPLH
TRBJ2-7 | TRBV7-6 | ASSLVRGSDEQY
TRBJ2-7 | TRBV9 | ASSAGQGWFEQY
TRBJ2-5 | TRBV5-1 | ASSSGRGDQETQY
TRBJ2-6 | TRBV5-1 | ASSLTGDSGANVLT
TRBJ2-3 | TRBV6-6 | ASSSGTGHTDTQY
TRBJ2-7 | TRBV4-2 | ASSRVGESSYEQY
TRBJ2-2 | TRBV29-1 | SVGLVEGTEYTGELF
TRBJ2-2 | TRBV4-2 | ASRTDRAGELF
TRBJ2-3 | TRBV6-5 | ASRGGASTDTQY
TRBJ1-1 | TRBV19 | ASYRGNTEAF
TRBJ1-4 | TRBV7-6 | ASSSGQIEKLF
TRBJ1-2 | TRBV4-3 | ASSQESGHTVYGYT
TRBJ1-6 | TRBV5-4 | ASSLEYSHSPLH
TRBJ1-4 | TRBV15 | ATSRGPSGQVDEKLF
TRBJ1-1 | TRBV9 | ASSVDSTEAF
TRBJ2-5 | TRBV11-2 | ASSMTSGELQETQY
TRBJ2-5 | TRBV4-2 | ASSQPGTVETQY
TRBJ2-5 | TRBV25-1 | ATRGHEETQY